This paragraph covers one T cell receptor (beta chain) sequence. The target of this receptor is not known. Nothing much larger sits one base from this clone, and base qualities are not available. The cohort comprised 670 or so healthy bone marrow donors. At the time of sampling, all cohort members were nominally healthy, though unrecorded immune exposures were likely present. The donor tested CMV seronegative and was one of the 352 seronegative cohort members. Each donor provided a peripheral blood sample, and peripheral blood mononuclear cells were used for TCR beta sequencing. The Qiagen DNeasy Blood Extraction Kit was used to extract genomic DNA from the blood cell samples. According to the germline V gene (reference sequence), CDR1 reads LNHDA and CDR2 reads SQIVND. The CDR3, cysteine through phenylalanine, is 15 amino acids long. Only the CDR3 DNA stays, 45 bases, in frame from base 1. At the junction V is shortened by 3 bases and J by 4 bases, with 12 bases in between.

Libraries came from the immunoSEQ multiplex PCR assay. A mixture of 60 forward primers for TCR Vbeta segments and 13 reverse primers for TCR Jbeta segments was used in the multiplex PCR. A multiplex PCR assay on genomic DNA amplified the CDR3 region of rearranged TCR beta genes. Amplified TCR beta libraries were sequenced as 87-base-pair reads on the Illumina HiSeq System. In the authors' own workflow: A later analysis tallied 75 million to 95 million unique TCR beta chains across the 610 or so repertoires, and around 10 million of those chains were shared by two or more donors. Raw reads were error-corrected and collapsed into unique sequences by a nearest-neighbor algorithm in which closely related sequences were merged to remove PCR and sequencing errors. CDR3 sequences were aligned to IMGT reference sequences to assign V, D and J gene segments. For a sequence to be retained, a match of at least six nucleotides was required to both a V gene segment and a J gene segment. Rearrangements were classified as productive when the CDR3 lacked stop codons and remained in frame with V and J, and all other rearrangements were classified as non-productive. Following IMGT convention, CDR3 was defined as the stretch from the second conserved V-encoded cysteine to the conserved J-encoded phenylalanine. In an earlier analysis of around 570 of the donors, sequences lacking an unambiguous match to a single V gene segment were excluded. In an earlier analysis of approximately 560 of the donors, a V segment was called functional when productive rearrangements were above 56.7%, and segregating when the standard deviation between donors exceeded 5%. To diagnose cytomegalovirus status from the catalog of TCR beta chain sequences, a statistical classification framework was built. V and J gene assignment, in a later analysis, came from comparing TCR nucleotide sequences with IMGT/GENE-DB human TR gene sequences. In a later analysis, CDR3 sequences and most-parsimonious VDJ recombination scenarios were assigned using the TCRdist pipeline. In a later analysis, each TCR beta chain was defined by its CDR3 amino acid sequence together with its V-gene family, and reads without a unique V-gene family were excluded. In a later analysis, 550 to 650 highly shared, low-generation-probability nucleotide sequences were removed to address suspected cross-contamination and a sequencing artifact. In a later analysis, a clonal expansion index for each public chain was calculated from normalized within-repertoire ranks of inferred template counts. In a later analysis, generation probabilities were computed using a VDJ recombination model fitted to out-of-frame rearrangements, and the results were checked against IGoR. In a later analysis, TCR-TCR, TCR-HLA and TCR-CMV co-occurrence was scored with hypergeometric tests, and a repertoire-size bias correction was applied to TCR pairs. To estimate false discovery rates, a later analysis permuted the HLA or CMV assignments 20 times. In a later analysis, co-occurring TCRs were grouped with DBSCAN, and TCRdist sequence similarity was added when clustering was performed within HLA-allele-positive subsets. For co-occurrence clustering, repertoires with fewer than 30,000 or more than 120,000 public chains were excluded, along with 5 or 6 repertoires with anomalous nucleotide sharing. TCRdb obtained this table from immuneACCESS and retained in-frame rearrangements with V and J assigned. These tables miss some clones; where compared with another copy, unresolved V genes account for less than half of the shortfall, and the remainder is unexplained. The V and J calls and clone size are taken from that table; D and trimming were inferred from the DNA. In this sample the table shows 72,000 or so clones, 55% to 70% of which occur a single time. The ten biggest clones cover around 3.1% of the sample.

These data originate in a study of cytomegalovirus exposure and HLA in healthy donors (dated by TCRdb to about 2017). With respect to the entire study: In an earlier analysis of about 560 of the donors, about 270 Gb of sequence data and about 110 million unique TCR beta sequences from 180 million or so T cells were reported. An early release that covered some 630 HLA-typed donors contained around 330 gigabases of sequencing data and tens of millions of unique TCR sequences. Of the 300 to 450 genotyped donors, roughly 80% fell in the genetic ancestry cluster associated with self-reported Caucasian donors. The aim of the study was to test whether cataloging public T cell receptors could identify signatures of past pathogen exposure. The study profiled the T cell repertoires of fewer than 850 subjects by immunosequencing and related them to cytomegalovirus serostatus. Along with the approximately 650-subject first cohort, a separate validation cohort of about 110 different subjects was used. The study combined high-throughput TCR immunosequencing, statistical association of individual TCRs with disease status, and machine learning to predict cytomegalovirus infection status. To study patterns of TCR occurrence, a later analysis re-analyzed previously published TCR beta repertoires from hundreds of donors and added high-resolution HLA genotyping. The later analysis used no new phenotypic data to find candidate immune exposures, relying instead on TCR beta sequences and their occurrence across donors. An earlier analysis of approximately 580 of the donors used high-throughput TCR beta sequencing to judge whether each TCR beta V gene segment behaved as functional or pseudogenic. Donor age, sex, ethnicity and CMV serostatus were compiled alongside the repertoire data. A later genetic analysis took genome-wide SNP genotypes for about 55% of the roughly 700 donors and used that subset as a discovery cohort. Every repertoire in the discovery cohort had been generated on one and the same sequencing platform. HLA typing covered class I and class II loci at four-digit resolution. The number of typed donors differed by locus: about 620-630 for A, B, C, DRB1 and DQB1; roughly 510 for DQA1; roughly 600 for DPA1; and about 470 for DPB1. Because of strong linkage in the cohort, five DR-DQ haplotypes were treated as single units for association and clustering. Across approximately 400 genotyped donors of the cohort, an average of about 240,000 unique TCR beta nucleotide sequences per donor were sequenced, and roughly a sixth of those sequences were non-productive.

The paper as a whole reports these results and caveats: Compared with the roughly 720-donor mean, donors in an Asian-associated ancestry cluster had fewer N-insertions in productive TCRs, according to a later genetic analysis. Assigning TCR associations to individual alleles was difficult when HLA alleles, especially DR and DQ, strongly co-occurred. The only immune exposure information available for the cohort was CMV serostatus. HLA typing was unavailable for some donors at each locus, so association tests used only the typed subset. Seventeen rarely observed V segments, including chromosome 9 orphons, were excluded from the earlier analysis of just under 600 of the donors because counts were too low. A further reported finding was that TCR beta sequences accurately predicted the HLA-A and HLA-B alleles for most subjects in the first cohort. An earlier analysis of around 600 of the donors showed that most TCR beta V segments appeared in productive rearrangements either about 87% or about 30% of the time, which broadly matched IMGT annotations. Because the 87-base-pair reads could not distinguish some IMGT-functional V segments, including TRBV6-2 and TRBV6-3, those segments were excluded. An association between a missense DCLRE1C variant and V-gene and J-gene trimming of TCR beta chains was found in a later genetic analysis and replicated in an independent cohort. Presence/absence analyses assumed roughly uniform sequencing depth across donors, an assumption that may not hold. In a later analysis, the rate of TCR association differed among HLA loci, with DRB1 alleles having the most associated TCRs and HLA-C alleles having the fewest. Most TCR sequences were observed very rarely across donors, whereas some public TCRs were present in many individuals. In vitro tests confirmed that a few of the cytomegalovirus-associated TCR beta chains recognize cytomegalovirus antigens. A later analysis found that most CMV-associated TCR beta chains appeared HLA-restricted, with HLA associations seemingly driven largely by CMV exposure. Linkage disequilibrium might explain the correlated functional status among segregating V segments, but an unknown experimental factor could not be ruled out. The study listed 150 to 200 TCR beta chains as associated with cytomegalovirus. In both the original and validation cohorts, the classifier was reported to diagnose cytomegalovirus status with high specificity and sensitivity. The sequencing pipeline was judged likely to have produced a cluster of highly shared sequence variants as a technical artifact. In a later analysis, some 18,000 TCR beta sequences were associated with specific HLA alleles at a false discovery rate of 0.05. A later analysis reported that several top co-occurrence clusters appeared linked to parvovirus B19, influenza, CMV and Epstein-Barr virus. The authors suggested that the approach could potentially be generalized to other disease states and immunological phenotypes. Only TCR beta chains were sequenced in this cohort, and the absence of alpha or paired-chain data limited detectable features. Compared with equally common non-associated chains, HLA-associated TCR beta chains in a later analysis were more clonally expanded and had lower generation probabilities.

Input material: PBMCs. This receptor was identified in a woman between 45 and 60 years old in good health and CMV-seronegative. Here the chain combines TRBV19 and TRBJ1-4, and TRBD1 may be the D gene, going by 5 matching bases. The DNA sequence is as follows: TGTGCCAGTAGTATGTCAGGGAAGATTAATGAAAAACTGTTTTTT. It translates to CASSMSGKINEKLFF.